The next 18 T cell receptor beta chains were all read from a single sample in a study of spatial heterogeneity in lung cancer. Time point in this sample: sample taken at primary tumor resection. Unsorted whole RNA from tumor, nontumor lung or frozen PBMC underwent sequencing. One entry per CDR3 protein, called by TCRdb with MiXCR from the 5' RACE reads. Of fewer than 55,000 distinct CDR3 sequences listed, approximately 7.6% are singletons. The sequencing here drew on PBMCs, taken at surgery. These receptor sequences come from a female donor with early-stage non-small cell lung cancer.

The V call is TRBV2, the J call TRBJ2-1; D remains ambiguous. V was shortened by 0 bases and J by 4 bases, with 10 bases between the two germline ends. This CDR3 is built from 15 residues. Germline V gene lookup returns CDR1 SNHLY and CDR2 FYNNEI. CDR3 DNA: TGTGCCAGCAGTGAAGCGCTTGGCCAATACAATGAGCAGTTCTTC. Translating gives CASSEALGQYNEQFF.

This clonotype was seen only a few times. The chain joins TRBV6-5 to TRBJ2-7; D unresolved. This CDR3 has 14 residues. Trimming cost V 6 bases and J 4 bases, with 16 bases left between them. Germline CDR1 MNHEY, CDR2 SVGAGI. The CDR3 is CASRYNGVKYEQYF. Here the CDR3 DNA reads TGTGCCAGCAGGTACAATGGGGTGAAGTACGAGCAGTACTTC.

This chain uses TRBV25-1 with TRBJ2-3; TRBD2 agrees at 8 bases. The CDR3 runs to 15 residues. V trimming: 4 bases; J trimming: 3 bases; junction bases outside the gene matches: 6. CDR1 is MGHDK and CDR2 is SYGVNS in the germline V gene. CDR3 in amino acids: CASSVTGGPTDTQYF. CDR3 in DNA: TGTGCCAGCAGTGTTACGGGGGGGCCGACAGATACGCAGTATTTT.

The gene calls are TRBV4-1 and TRBJ1-5, with D possibly matching TRBD1 (5 bases). Per the germline V gene, CDR1 is MGHRA and CDR2 is YSYEKL. Deletions cut 1 base from V and 5 bases from J, with 12 bases between. This CDR3 is built from 15 residues. CDR3 in DNA: TGCGCCAGCAGCCAAGTACCCAGGGTTGATCAGCCCCAGCATTTT. Translation: CASSQVPRVDQPQHF.

J is TRBJ2-1 and V is TRBV6-1, with D unresolved. The CDR3 is 12 amino acids. In germline, CDR1 is MNHNS, CDR2 SASEGT. Trimming left V 3 bases short and J 7 bases short, with 7 bases between. In DNA form, the CDR3 reads TGTGCCAGCAGTGATGTACTAAATGAGCAGTTCTTC. Translation gives CASSDVLNEQFF.

Ten or more counts support this clonotype. The chain has TRBV21-1 and TRBJ2-6. TRBV21-1 is labeled a pseudogene. This CDR3 has 10 residues. CDR3 DNA sequence: TGTGCCACGCATTCCAACGTCCTGACTTTC. Translating gives CATHSNVLTF.

Many counts were recorded for this clonotype. V is TRBV7-2 and J is TRBJ2-3, with 10 nucleotides matching TRBD2. Germline V gives CDR1 SGHTA, CDR2 FQGNSA. The CDR3 loop spans 16 amino acids. V was pared by 4 bases and J by 2 bases, with 6 bases of the junction left unmatched. This CDR3 reads CASSSIAGGLTDTQYF. In DNA, the CDR3 is TGTGCCAGCAGCTCCATAGCGGGGGGCCTCACAGATACGCAGTATTTT.

The V call is TRBV10-3, the J call TRBJ1-2; a weak D match, TRBD1 (5 bases). CDR3 length equals 13 residues. Germline CDR1 is ENHRY and CDR2 is SYGVKD. V was shortened by 2 bases and J by 5 bases, with 9 bases between the two germline ends. The DNA of the CDR3 is TGTGCCATCAGTGAGATGGAGGGGTATGGCTACACCTTC. Its translation is CAISEMEGYGYTF.

There are many counts of this clonotype. The V call is TRBV6-2 or TRBV6-3, the J call TRBJ2-2; 8 positions match TRBD2. CDR3 size: 14 residues. With 10 bases clipped from V and 5 bases from J, the junction kept 9 bases outside the gene matches. Germline lookup yields CDR1 MNHEY and CDR2 SVGEGT. In DNA form, the CDR3 reads TGTGCCACCGCCGGTTCGGGGGGGACCGGGGAGCTGTTTTTT. Amino acids: CATAGSGGTGELFF.

There are many counts of this clonotype. The chain links TRBV5-6 to TRBJ1-1; TRBD1 matches at 8 bases. After removal of 3 bases from V and 4 bases from J, the junction contained 8 bases not matched to a gene. Germline V lookup: CDR1 SGHDT, CDR2 YYEEEE. The CDR3 sequence is 15 residues long. The CDR3 loop reads CASSSPGQGGTEAFF. CDR3 DNA sequence: TGTGCCAGCAGCTCGCCTGGACAGGGTGGCACTGAAGCTTTCTTT.

This clonotype was observed a few times. The chain couples TRBV20-1 to TRBJ1-5, with D maybe TRBD1 (5 bases). The CDR3 is made up of 12 amino acids. The germline gives CDR1 DFQATT, CDR2 SNEGSKA (reference sequence). The V end lost 4 bases, the J end lost 4 bases, and 8 bases lay between the germline ends. CDR3 in DNA: TGCAGTGCTAAGCGGGGGAATCAGCCCCAGCATTTT. Protein sequence: CSAKRGNQPQHF.

This clonotype was observed many times. The chain uses TRBV5-6 and TRBJ2-3; TRBD1 matches at 8 bases. CDR1 is SGHDT, CDR2 YYEEEE, per germline. The CDR3 totals 16 residues. V gave up 0 bases and J gave up 6 bases; unmatched junction bases: 9. This chain's CDR3 is CASSLGLAGGADTQYF. The CDR3 nucleotides read TGTGCCAGCAGCTTGGGTTTGGCAGGGGGCGCGGATACGCAGTATTTT.

The sample holds many counts of this clonotype. This chain connects TRBV12-3 or TRBV12-4 to TRBJ1-3; 9 nucleotides align to TRBD1. The V segment lost 5 bases and the J segment 4 bases; nucleotides outside the gene matches: 6. CDR3 size: 15 residues. The CDR3 region has the DNA TGTGCCAGCAGTGTGACCGGGACAGGGGGAAACACCATATATTTT. Amino acids: CASSVTGTGGNTIYF.

This clonotype occurred many times. V is TRBV20-1 and J is TRBJ1-1, with a possible D match to TRBD1 (6 bases). Looked up from germline, CDR1 is DFQATT and CDR2 is SNEGSKA (reference sequence). This CDR3 has 17 amino acids. The V gene lost 0 bases and the J gene lost 5 bases, with 22 bases spanning the gap. The CDR3 here is CSARDAGPGDAWTEAFF. The CDR3 region has the DNA TGCAGTGCTAGAGATGCGGGCCCAGGGGATGCATGGACTGAAGCTTTCTTT.

The V call is TRBV19, the J call TRBJ2-7; tentative D call: TRBD2 (6 bases). The CDR3 length is 14 residues. V dropped 3 bases and J dropped 6 bases, with 15 bases sitting between them. The germline gives CDR1 LNHDA, CDR2 SQIVND (reference sequence). The CDR3 region is CASSIAMGGVEQYF. The CDR3 DNA is TGTGCCAGTAGTATTGCCATGGGCGGGGTCGAGCAGTACTTC.

This clonotype was observed at least ten times. The chain is built from TRBV7-9 and TRBJ1-2; D is unclear. The CDR3 sequence is 13 residues long. Germline V gene data show CDR1 as SEHNR and CDR2 as FQNEAQ (reference sequence). V was clipped by 4 bases and J by 5 bases, with 11 bases between them. The CDR3 loop is CASSSPSIYGYTF. The CDR3 bases are TGTGCCAGCAGCTCTCCTAGCATATATGGCTACACCTTC.

The DNA for the CDR3 is TGTGCCACCCAAGACCGGCGGGGAACAGATACGCAGTATTTT. This sequence encodes CATQDRRGTDTQYF. V usage is TRBV24-1 and J usage is TRBJ2-3, with D possibly TRBD2 on 6 matching bases. CDR1 and CDR2 (germline): KGHDR, SFDVKD. V shed 9 bases and J shed 3 bases, with 15 bases lying between them. The CDR3 contains 14 residues.

This clonotype was detected a few times. The CDR3 DNA is TGTGCCAGCAGCAATCGGGGCTCCCTCTCCTACGAGCAGTACTTC. Its protein is CASSNRGSLSYEQYF. The chain carries TRBV11-2 and TRBJ2-7; D may correspond to TRBD1 or TRBD2 (5 bases each). The CDR3 length is 15 residues. Germline assignment: CDR1 SGHAT and CDR2 FQNNGV. Between the trimmed V and J ends, which lost 5 bases and 0 bases, there was a span of 14 bases.